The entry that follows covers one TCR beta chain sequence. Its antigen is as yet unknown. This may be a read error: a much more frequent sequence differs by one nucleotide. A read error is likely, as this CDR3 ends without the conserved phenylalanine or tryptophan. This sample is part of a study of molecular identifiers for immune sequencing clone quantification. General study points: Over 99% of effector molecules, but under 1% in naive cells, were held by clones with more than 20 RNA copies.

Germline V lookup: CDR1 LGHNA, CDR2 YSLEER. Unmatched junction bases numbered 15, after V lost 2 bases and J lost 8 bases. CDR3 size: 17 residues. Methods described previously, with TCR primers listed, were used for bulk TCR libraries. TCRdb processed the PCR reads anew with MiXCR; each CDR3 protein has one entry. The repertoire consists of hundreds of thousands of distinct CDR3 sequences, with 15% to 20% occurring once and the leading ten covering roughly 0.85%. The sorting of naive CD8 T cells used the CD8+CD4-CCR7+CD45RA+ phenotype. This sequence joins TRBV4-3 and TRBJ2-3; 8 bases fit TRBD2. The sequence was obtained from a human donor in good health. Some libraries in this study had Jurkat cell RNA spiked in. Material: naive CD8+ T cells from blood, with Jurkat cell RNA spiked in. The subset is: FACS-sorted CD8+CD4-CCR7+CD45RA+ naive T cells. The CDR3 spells CASSQHSGDLIRGTQYS. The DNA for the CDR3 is TGCGCCAGCAGCCAACATAGCGGGGACCTAATCAGGGGTACGCAGTATTCT.